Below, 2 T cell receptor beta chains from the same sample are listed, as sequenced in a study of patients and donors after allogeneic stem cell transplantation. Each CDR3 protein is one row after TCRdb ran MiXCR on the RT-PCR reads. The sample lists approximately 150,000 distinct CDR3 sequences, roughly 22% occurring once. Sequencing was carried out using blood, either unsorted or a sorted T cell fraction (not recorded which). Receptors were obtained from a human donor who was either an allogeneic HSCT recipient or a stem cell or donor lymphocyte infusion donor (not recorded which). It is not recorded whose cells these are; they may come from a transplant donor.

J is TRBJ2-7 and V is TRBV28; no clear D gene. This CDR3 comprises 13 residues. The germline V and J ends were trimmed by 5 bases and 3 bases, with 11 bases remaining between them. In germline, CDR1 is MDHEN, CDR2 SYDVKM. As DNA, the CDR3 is TGTGCCAGCAGTGGAAGCGACCACTACGAGCAGTACTTC. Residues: CASSGSDHYEQYF. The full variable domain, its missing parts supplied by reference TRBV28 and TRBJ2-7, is DVKVTQSSRYLVKRTGEKVFLECVQDMDHENMFWYRQDPGLGLRLIYFSYDVKMKEKGDIPEGYSVSREKKERFSLILESASTNQTSMYLCASSGSDHYEQYFGPGTRLTVT.

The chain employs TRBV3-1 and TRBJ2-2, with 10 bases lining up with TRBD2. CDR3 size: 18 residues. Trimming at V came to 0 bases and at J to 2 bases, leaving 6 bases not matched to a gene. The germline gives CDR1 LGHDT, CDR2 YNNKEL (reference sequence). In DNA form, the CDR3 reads TGTGCCAGCAGCCAAGAGGCTAGCGGGGGTGTAAACACCGGGGAGCTGTTTTTT. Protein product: CASSQEASGGVNTGELFF.